This T cell receptor (beta chain) comes out of a study of Graves' ophthalmopathy and Graves' hyperthyroidism. Study conclusions and caveats: Blood also contained most of the expanded thyroid clonotypes above 0.001 frequency.

The authors amplified TCR beta CDR3 regions, and they did so from RNA transcripts for repertoire sequencing. The first-round RT-PCR employed HTBI primers together with the Qiagen OneStep RT-PCR kit. A multiplex PCR was then performed as the second round. TCRdb re-analysed the multiplex PCR reads in MiXCR, keeping a single row per CDR3 protein. The sample contains around 1.1 million distinct CDR3 sequences, roughly 35% of which appear only once. From germline, CDR1 is SQVTM and CDR2 ANQGSEA. The CDR3 consists of 13 residues. V was cut by 2 bases and J by 0 bases, with 5 bases left in between. As concerns this clonotype: Its antigen is undetermined.

In this cohort, patients with other autoimmune diseases, uncontrolled infections, pregnancy or lactation were excluded. The source is an adult man with Graves' hyperthyroidism. Sequencing input: peripheral blood or thyroid tissue (not recorded which). The chain combines TRBV29-1 with TRBJ1-3; no clear D. CDR3 residues: CSVEYLSGNTIYF. In DNA, the CDR3 is TGCAGCGTTGAATACCTCTCTGGAAACACCATATATTTT.